This T cell receptor beta chain is from a study of PD-L1 blockade in urothelial cancer. In the study overall: Enrolled patients had been treated previously with 0 to 3 chemotherapy regimens. Broader study findings: Greater 3-week expansion of tumor-associated blood clones was recorded for durable-benefit patients.

Trimming removed 1 base from V and 2 bases from J; junction bases left unmatched: 6. CDR3 length: 16 amino acids. Germline CDR1 reads SGHNT; CDR2 reads YYREEE (reference sequence). The number of samples from each patient was between 1 and 8, taken pretreatment and on-treatment. As for this clone: What it recognizes is unknown.

Clones were read by immunoSEQ multiplex PCR, and TCRdb kept only the in-frame ones, dropping some. The sample carries more than 15,000 clones, about nine tenths recorded once. The receptor was isolated from a man aged 50 or older with urothelial cancer. This chain joins TRBV5-4 and TRBJ2-3; 8 nucleotides agree with TRBD1. The sample was PBMCs, taken around atezolizumab (anti-PD-L1) treatment. The CDR3 nucleotides are TGTGCCAGCAGCTTGATGGGACAGGCTTTCACAGATACGCAGTATTTT. Its translation: CASSLMGQAFTDTQYF.